This T cell receptor (beta chain) was sequenced in a study of vaccination and CD4 T cells after COVID-19. The CDR3 is 15 residues long. From germline, CDR1 is MNHEY and CDR2 SVGAGI. V shed 4 bases and J shed 0 bases, with 10 bases lying between them. As for treatment: approximately nine-day PBMC culture with coronavirus spike peptide pools or control peptides (ViraFEST assay). Sequenced with the Oncomine TCR Beta short-read assay was DNA taken from cultured CD4+ T cells. TCRdb re-derived calls from the PCR reads in MiXCR, one entry per CDR3 protein. The table records 9,900 or so distinct CDR3 sequences, about half of them present only once. Relative to its sample, this clonotype is medium-sized. Its matching antigen is unknown.

Sequencing was carried out using CD4+ T cells from blood, cultured in vitro. The TCR was taken from a human donor who had recovered from COVID-19. This chain connects TRBV6-5 to TRBJ1-3; no firm D call. The CDR3 DNA reads TGTGCCAGCAGTTTAGGTGATCACTCTGGAAACACCATATATTTT. This encodes CASSLGDHSGNTIYF.